This entry lists 16 T cell receptor beta chains sequenced from one sample in a study of blood T cell repertoires in COVID-19. Some clones are missing from TCRdb's copy, which holds only in-frame ones; the method was immunoSEQ multiplex PCR. The data show about 100,000 clones, with approximately 70% seen just once and less than 2% held by the top ten. The material sequenced was peripheral blood. Every receptor here comes from a woman in her 40s with acute or convalescent COVID-19.

This clone has a handful of counts. The V gene is TRBV7-2, the J gene TRBJ2-5; 7 bases are a match to TRBD2. Germline trimming cut 5 bases from V and 5 bases from J; bases unmatched to any gene: 14. Germline assignment: CDR1 SGHTA and CDR2 FQGNSA. The length of the CDR3 is 16 residues. This CDR3 is CASSTAAAGAGETQYF. DNA of the CDR3: TGTGCCAGCAGCACGGCGGCTGCGGGAGCGGGGGAGACCCAGTACTTC.

This chain joins TRBV6-5 and TRBJ1-1; D call uncertain. V shed 2 bases and J shed 1 base, with 11 bases lying between them. The V gene's germline CDR1 is MNHEY and CDR2 SVGAGI. The CDR3 spans 15 residues. The CDR3 nucleotides read TGTGCCAGCAGTTACAGATCTAAACCGAACACTGAAGCTTTCTTT. It is translated as CASSYRSKPNTEAFF.

As regards this clone: One end of the junction does not line up with germline, which may come from a read error. V and J are TRBV24-1 and TRBJ2-2, with D possibly matching TRBD2 (6 bases). This CDR3 spans 17 amino acids. Per germline, CDR1 KGHDR and CDR2 SFDVKD. DNA for the CDR3: TGTGCCACCAGTGATTTTGGCCGGGACTGGAACGCCGGGGAGCTGTTTTTT. It codes for CATSDFGRDWNAGELFF.

At least ten counts were recorded for this clone. This chain connects TRBV28 to TRBJ1-2; TRBD1 aligns across 8 bases. The germline CDR1 and CDR2 sequences are MDHEN and SYDVKM. The CDR3 extends over 12 amino acids. The CDR3 DNA reads as TGTGTCGCAGGGGGCCGGGATTATGGCTACACCTTC. It translates to CVAGGRDYGYTF.

J is TRBJ1-5 and V is TRBV27; 7 bases map to TRBD1. The CDR3 extends over 15 amino acids. V was clipped by 7 bases and J by 3 bases; unmatched bases: 9. Germline V lookup: CDR1 MNHEY, CDR2 SMNVEV (reference sequence). CDR3 DNA: TGTGCCAGCAAGGGTGCAGGGGGTGACAATCAGCCCCAGCATTTT. This gives the protein CASKGAGGDNQPQHF.

The J gene is TRBJ2-3, the V gene TRBV6-2 or TRBV6-3, with 8 bases that match TRBD1. From germline, CDR1 is MNHEY and CDR2 SVGEGT. The CDR3 sequence is 17 residues long. Unmatched junction bases numbered 13, after V lost 2 bases and J lost 6 bases. CDR3 sequence: CASSYDRGRGLMDTQYF. The CDR3 nucleotides are TGTGCCAGCAGTTACGACCGTGGCAGGGGGCTAATGGATACGCAGTATTTT.

This chain uses TRBV4-1 with TRBJ2-7, with 10 positions matching TRBD1. There are 14 residues in the CDR3. Germline CDR1 and CDR2: MGHRA and YSYEKL. V lost 5 bases to trimming and J lost 9 bases; unmatched junction nucleotides: 10. This CDR3 is CASSTRDRGTGQYF. The DNA for the CDR3 is TGCGCCAGCAGCACCCGGGACAGGGGCACCGGGCAGTACTTC.

This clone showed up just once. The chain joins TRBV28 to TRBJ1-2; TRBD1 aligns across 9 bases. Germline V lookup: CDR1 MDHEN, CDR2 SYDVKM. This CDR3 contains 16 residues. The J segment lost 2 bases and the V segment lost 3 bases, leaving 7 bases of the junction unmatched. In DNA, the CDR3 is TGTGCCAGCAGTTTTGCCTTGGGGACAGGGAACTATGGCTACACCTTC. Protein sequence: CASSFALGTGNYGYTF.

The chain uses TRBV15 and TRBJ1-1; 8 bases agree with TRBD1. J lost 3 bases, V lost 8 bases, and 5 bases had no gene match. CDR3 size: 13 residues. The germline CDR1 and CDR2 sequences are LNHNV and YYDKDF (reference sequence). CDR3 in amino acids: CATGRDRHTEAFF. The CDR3 nucleotides are TGTGCCACCGGCCGGGACAGGCACACTGAAGCTTTCTTT. Full variable domain (rest looked up from reference TRBV15 and TRBJ1-1): DAMVIQNPRYQVTQFGKPVTLSCSQTLNHNVMYWYQQKSSQAPKLLFHYYDKDFNNEADTPDNFQSRRPNTSFCFLDIRSPGLGDTAMYLCATGRDRHTEAFFGQGTRLTVV.

This clone was recorded once. The rearrangement joins TRBV28 to TRBJ1-2; D not resolved. The V gene lost 5 bases and the J gene lost 0 bases, with 10 bases spanning the gap. CDR3 length: 14 residues. Germline CDR1 is MDHEN and CDR2 is SYDVKM. The CDR3 region is CASSRTGANYGYTF. The CDR3 bases are TGTGCCAGCAGTCGCACCGGGGCTAACTATGGCTACACCTTC.

The J gene is TRBJ1-1, the V gene TRBV7-2; a weak D match, TRBD1 (6 bases). This CDR3 spans 12 amino acids. CDR1 is SGHTA, CDR2 FQGNSA, per germline. V was clipped by 5 bases and J by 6 bases, with 10 bases between them. The DNA for the CDR3 is TGTGCCAGCAGCCCGGGGGGCCCTGAAGCTTTCTTT. Translation gives CASSPGGPEAFF.

The gene calls are TRBV6-5 and TRBJ1-2; D is possibly TRBD1 (5 bases). In germline, CDR1 is MNHEY, CDR2 SVGAGI. CDR3 size: 15 residues. V was cut by 10 bases and J by 2 bases, with 20 bases left in between. The CDR3 here is CATLMGDSTNYGYTF. As DNA, the CDR3 is TGTGCCACACTAATGGGTGACAGCACGAACTATGGCTACACCTTC.

This clone was detected only a few times. The chain couples TRBV5-4 to TRBJ1-4, with TRBD1 as a possible D gene (6 bases). The CDR3 covers 16 residues. Germline lookup yields CDR1 SGHNT and CDR2 YYREEE (reference sequence). Trimming stripped 3 bases from V and 3 bases from J, with 15 bases between. CDR3 nucleotide sequence: TGTGCCAGCAGCTCCAAGGGTTCAGGGGCTAATGAAAAACTGTTTTTT. It encodes CASSSKGSGANEKLFF.

V gene TRBV6-5 combines with J gene TRBJ1-6, with 7 bases that match TRBD1. V was clipped by 5 bases and J by 7 bases; unmatched bases: 5. The CDR3 spans 14 residues. CDR1 is MNHEY, CDR2 SVGAGI, per germline. CDR3 residues: CASSNRDRNSPLHF. The CDR3 nucleotides read TGTGCCAGCAGTAACCGGGACAGAAATTCACCCCTCCACTTT.

The chain has TRBV14 and TRBJ2-2; the match to TRBD2 covers 11 bases. This CDR3 comprises 19 residues. V shed 5 bases and J 0 bases; nucleotides not matched to a gene: 11. Germline V gives CDR1 SGHDN, CDR2 FVKESK. CDR3 coding DNA: TGTGCCAGCAGCGAAAAATTAGCGGGGGGGCTCTCGAACACCGGGGAGCTGTTTTTT. It yields the protein CASSEKLAGGLSNTGELFF.

Only one count was recorded for this clone. The chain employs TRBV3-1 (or the pseudogene TRBV3-2) and TRBJ2-7, with 8 bases aligning to TRBD1. The CDR3 runs 16 residues. The J segment lost 3 bases and the V segment lost 3 bases, leaving 10 bases of the junction unmatched. Germline V gene sequence: CDR1 LGHDT, CDR2 YNNKEL (reference sequence). CDR3 sequence reads: CASSHHKDRELYEQYF. For the CDR3, the DNA is TGTGCCAGCAGCCACCACAAGGACAGGGAGCTCTACGAGCAGTACTTC.